This TCR beta chain was recorded in a study of control samples from healthy donors and cancer patients. The protocol was immunoSEQ multiplex PCR, while the TCRdb copy is restricted to in-frame clones and leaves out a portion. This sample has over 150,000 clones, with nearly 90% found just once. V was clipped by 1 base and J by 5 bases, with 11 bases between them. CDR1 is LGHDT, CDR2 YNNKEL, per germline (reference sequence). The CDR3 runs 15 residues. The chain employs TRBV3-1 (or the pseudogene TRBV3-2) and TRBJ1-4; D gene unclear. This receptor was taken from a woman aged 45-65 years in good health. Sequenced sample: blood. The CDR3 protein is CASSQVGSGNEKLFF. DNA of the CDR3: TGTGCCAGCAGCCAAGTAGGGTCTGGAAATGAAAAACTGTTTTTT.